This T cell receptor beta chain stems from a study of T cell changes during pregnancy in multiple sclerosis (dated by TCRdb to between 2018 and 2020). With regard to the full study: The study examined how the T cell repertoire changed over the course of pregnancy in women with multiple sclerosis.

For this clone: Its recognized antigen is unknown. Per-base quality was not reported, and no clone a single base away is much larger than it.

CDR1 is given as MGHDK and CDR2 as SYGVNS, both from the germline V gene. The germline V end is reduced by 4 bases and the J end by 8 bases; junction bases left unmatched: 15. The CDR3 goes from the cysteine to the phenylalanine over 17 residues. CDR3 DNA only is kept here, 51 bases in frame from base 1. The library was produced with the immunoSEQ multiplex PCR assay. Sourced from immuneACCESS, this table was stored by TCRdb with only in-frame sequences that have V and J called. A share of the clones is absent; for the studies checked, an unresolved V gene accounts for under half, and the remainder has no known explanation. In all, the sample holds roughly 45,000 clones, and 95% of those were seen once. Clones ranked in the top ten supply 5.5% to 6% of the sample.

Sample: CD8+ T cells from peripheral blood mononuclear cells, taken in the first trimester of pregnancy. The chain is made from TRBV25-1 and TRBJ2-1, with 9 middle bases fitting TRBD2. This TCR derives from a female donor with multiple sclerosis, enrolled in a pregnancy study. CDR3 region: CASSGWGGTSWGHEQFF. Read as DNA, the sequence is TGTGCCAGCAGTGGGTGGGGTGGGACTAGCTGGGGGCATGAGCAGTTCTTC.